This passage covers 24 T cell receptor beta chains from one sample sequenced in a study of blood T cell repertoires in COVID-19. Sequenced by immunoSEQ multiplex PCR; TCRdb stores in-frame clones only, minus some. The sample shows 300,000 to 350,000 clones, 87% of them seen only once. Sequencing was carried out using peripheral blood. The source is a woman in her forties or fifties with COVID-19, enrolled during active disease.

The rearrangement links TRBV18 to TRBJ1-5; D is undetermined. Per the germline V gene, CDR1 is KGHSH and CDR2 is LQKENI. The CDR3 is 16 amino acids. V was clipped by 6 bases and J by 5 bases, with 20 bases between them. CDR3 nucleotide sequence: TGTGCCAGCTCCTACACTGGCGGAACCTTCGATCAGCCCCAGCATTTT. It yields the protein CASSYTGGTFDQPQHF.

The chain combines TRBV7-2 with TRBJ1-1; D call uncertain. Trimming stripped 0 bases from V and 9 bases from J, with 17 bases between. Germline V gene lookup returns CDR1 SGHTA and CDR2 FQGNSA. The CDR3 is 15 residues long. The CDR3 loop reads CASSLASQANEQAFF. The DNA of the CDR3 is TGTGCCAGCAGCTTAGCGTCCCAGGCTAATGAGCAAGCTTTCTTT.

The J gene is TRBJ2-1, the V gene TRBV10-1; D remains ambiguous. The CDR3 has 14 amino acids. Germline CDR1 and CDR2: WNHNN and SYGVQD (reference sequence). V shed 4 bases and J shed 6 bases, with 13 bases lying between them. In DNA, the CDR3 is TGCGCCAGCAGTGGAATGGGCTTAAGCAATGAGCAGTTCTTC. Translation: CASSGMGLSNEQFF.

CDR3 sequence: CASSERARLSTGELFF. The CDR3 DNA follows: TGTGCCAGCAGTGAGAGGGCCAGGTTAAGCACCGGGGAGCTGTTTTTT. The rearrangement uses TRBV2 and TRBJ2-2, with D possibly TRBD2 on 5 matching bases. The V gene lost 3 bases and the J gene lost 4 bases, with 15 bases spanning the gap. This CDR3 has 16 residues. Germline V gene lookup returns CDR1 SNHLY and CDR2 FYNNEI.

The rearrangement uses TRBV6-1 and TRBJ1-5, with D perhaps TRBD1 (6 bases). The CDR3 contains 16 residues. V was trimmed by 2 bases and J by 3 bases, leaving 14 bases between them. The germline V gene has CDR1 MNHNS and CDR2 SASEGT. The CDR3 spells CASSEPGQRPNQPQHF. In DNA, the CDR3 is TGTGCCAGCAGTGAACCGGGACAACGCCCCAATCAGCCCCAGCATTTT.

This chain's CDR3 is CATSDSRGGPYEQYF. The CDR3 DNA reads TGTGCCACCAGTGATTCAAGGGGCGGCCCCTACGAGCAGTACTTC. The chain links TRBV24-1 to TRBJ2-7; D perhaps matches TRBD1 (5 bases). This CDR3 region has 15 residues. The germline gives CDR1 KGHDR, CDR2 SFDVKD. The ends were cut back, 2 bases at V and 2 bases at J, with 12 bases in the middle.

Many counts were recorded for this clone. The chain joins TRBV5-6 to TRBJ2-7; 7 bases line up with TRBD1. Germline V gene sequence: CDR1 SGHDT, CDR2 YYEEEE. This CDR3 is 16 amino acids long. The ends lost 4 bases at V and 2 bases at J; junction bases unmatched: 12. The CDR3 DNA reads as TGTGCCAGCAGCCCGAGTGGCCGGGACAGTACCTACGAGCAGTACTTC. Its translation: CASSPSGRDSTYEQYF.

CDR3 nucleotide sequence: TGTGCCAGCAGTTCTGGAGACTACGAGCAGTACTTC. Translating it yields CASSSGDYEQYF. The chain joins TRBV6-6 to TRBJ2-7; D gene unclear. Germline V gene lookup returns CDR1 MNHNY and CDR2 SVGAGI (reference sequence). This CDR3 spans 12 amino acids. Trimming pared 4 bases from V and 3 bases from J, leaving 7 bases between.

The chain links TRBV11-2 to TRBJ2-3, with 14 bases lining up with TRBD2. The V gene's germline CDR1 is SGHAT and CDR2 FQNNGV. V lost 4 bases and J lost 3; bases outside the gene matches: 6. The CDR3 has 17 residues. The CDR3 DNA follows: TGTGCCAGCAGCTACGGGACTAGCGGGAGAGGTACAGATACGCAGTATTTT. Its translation: CASSYGTSGRGTDTQYF.

This chain joins TRBV3-1 (or the pseudogene TRBV3-2) and TRBJ2-7; D not certain. The CDR3 contains 12 residues. In germline, CDR1 is LGHDT, CDR2 YNNKEL (reference sequence). Trimming removed 4 bases at V and 4 bases at J, with 8 bases between. CDR3 nucleotide sequence: TGTGCCAGCAGCCGAGGAGAGTACGAGCAGTACTTC. This encodes CASSRGEYEQYF.

J is TRBJ2-6 and V is TRBV27; 8 bases are a match to TRBD1. The germline gives CDR1 MNHEY, CDR2 SMNVEV (reference sequence). This CDR3 contains 15 residues. V shed 4 bases and J 2 bases; nucleotides not matched to a gene: 1. CDR3 region: CASSSTGAGANVLTF. The CDR3 DNA follows: TGTGCCAGCAGTTCGACAGGGGCTGGGGCCAACGTCCTGACTTTC.

V gene TRBV5-1 combines with J gene TRBJ2-2; D possibly corresponds to TRBD2 (6 bases). Germline CDR1 is SGHRS and CDR2 is YFSETQ. With 0 bases removed from V and 7 bases from J, the gap between germline ends came to 10 bases. CDR3 size: 14 residues. CDR3 sequence (DNA): TGCGCCAGCAGCTTGGCCGGAGGGATCGGGGAGCTGTTTTTT. It translates to CASSLAGGIGELFF.

This chain uses TRBV27 with TRBJ2-3; 8 positions agree with TRBD2. The CDR3 is 17 amino acids. Trimming removed 6 bases from V and 3 bases from J; junction bases left unmatched: 14. Germline V lookup: CDR1 MNHEY, CDR2 SMNVEV (reference sequence). The CDR3 sequence is CASSPILGSGRTDTQYF. Here the CDR3 DNA reads TGTGCCAGCAGCCCCATCCTGGGAAGCGGGAGAACAGATACGCAGTATTTT.

The genes are TRBV3-1 (or the pseudogene TRBV3-2) and TRBJ2-3; TRBD2 matches at 8 bases. Germline-derived CDR1 and CDR2 are LGHDT and YNNKEL (reference sequence). The V and J ends lost 8 bases and 3 bases, in that order; junction bases with no gene match: 7. The CDR3 is 14 amino acids. The CDR3 here is CASARGGRTDTQYF. The CDR3, as DNA: TGTGCCAGCGCACGGGGGGGGAGAACAGATACGCAGTATTTT.

The chain employs TRBV11-2 and TRBJ1-5, with 8 bases lining up with TRBD1. Looked up from germline, CDR1 is SGHAT and CDR2 is FQNNGV. V lost 1 base and J lost 4; bases outside the gene matches: 9. The CDR3 spans 17 residues. Here the CDR3 DNA reads TGTGCCAGCAGCTTAGTACCAGGGGGCTTCGGGAATCAGCCCCAGCATTTT. Its protein is CASSLVPGGFGNQPQHF.

This clone appeared once. V is TRBV29-1 and J is TRBJ1-2; D is unresolved. The V gene lost 5 bases and the J gene lost 1 base, with 11 bases spanning the gap. Germline loops: CDR1 SQVTM, CDR2 ANQGSEA. The CDR3 runs 13 residues. The CDR3 protein is CSVRRDLNYGYTF. DNA of the CDR3: TGCAGCGTTAGACGGGATCTTAACTATGGCTACACCTTC.

This clone was recorded once. This chain uses TRBV30 with TRBJ1-1; D is unclear. V was pared by 5 bases and J by 1 base, with 14 bases between. The CDR3 spans 14 residues. The germline V gene encodes CDR1 GTSNPN and CDR2 SVGIG (reference sequence). The CDR3 is CAWDTRPGNTEAFF. CDR3 DNA: TGTGCCTGGGACACACGCCCGGGGAACACTGAAGCTTTCTTT. Looking up the rest from reference TRBV30 and TRBJ1-1 gives the full variable domain: SQTIHQWPATLVQPVGSPLSLECTVEGTSNPNLYWYRQAAGRGLQLLFYSVGIGQISSEVPQNLSASRPQDRQFILSSKKLLLSDSGFYLCAWDTRPGNTEAFFGQGTRLTVV.

This clone was seen only once. The J gene is TRBJ2-1, the V gene TRBV7-3; 7 bases align to TRBD1. The CDR3 has 18 amino acids. V was clipped by 3 bases and J by 1 base; unmatched bases: 12. CDR1 and CDR2 (germline): SGHTA, FQGTGA. CDR3 protein: CASSFSPRQGSSYNEQFF. The CDR3 nucleotides are TGTGCCAGCAGCTTTTCCCCCAGACAGGGTTCATCCTACAATGAGCAGTTCTTC.

The V call is TRBV28, the J call TRBJ1-3; D might be TRBD1 (5 bases). Trimming left V 5 bases short and J 0 bases short, with 11 bases between. Per germline, CDR1 MDHEN and CDR2 SYDVKM. This CDR3 is built from 15 residues. CDR3 coding DNA: TGTGCCAGCAGTGCCGCAGGGTACTCTGGAAACACCATATATTTT. It encodes CASSAAGYSGNTIYF.

V usage is TRBV29-1 and J usage is TRBJ1-3; 7 nucleotides agree with TRBD1. This CDR3 spans 12 amino acids. After removal of 7 bases from V and 4 bases from J, the junction contained 4 bases not matched to a gene. Germline-derived CDR1 and CDR2 are SQVTM and ANQGSEA. The CDR3 spells CSGGQTGNTIYF. The CDR3 nucleotides read TGCAGCGGGGGACAGACGGGAAACACCATATATTTT.

As DNA, the CDR3 is TGCAGTGCTAGTGGGACTAGCGGGAGCGAGCAGTACTTC. It translates to CSASGTSGSEQYF. V gene TRBV20-1 combines with J gene TRBJ2-7; the match to TRBD2 covers 14 bases. Germline CDR1 and CDR2: DFQATT and SNEGSKA (reference sequence). The CDR3 totals 13 residues. The junction had 1 base not matched to a gene; V was cut back by 3 bases and J by 6 bases.

This chain uses TRBV18 with TRBJ2-5; tentative D call: TRBD2 (5 bases). The germline V and J ends were trimmed by 6 bases and 3 bases, with 14 bases remaining between them. Germline loops: CDR1 KGHSH, CDR2 LQKENI. The CDR3 length is 14 residues. CDR3 coding DNA: TGTGCCAGCTCCCCTGGAGGAAATAAAGAGACCCAGTACTTC. Translation gives CASSPGGNKETQYF.

The chain is built from TRBV7-2 and TRBJ1-2; no clear D gene. Trimming shortened V by 4 bases and J by 0 bases, and 9 bases separated the two germline ends. The CDR3 loop spans 14 amino acids. Germline V gives CDR1 SGHTA, CDR2 FQGNSA. CDR3 sequence (DNA): TGTGCCAGCAGCTACTTCTTAACTAACTATGGCTACACCTTC. It yields the protein CASSYFLTNYGYTF.

This clone was counted between two and nine times. The J gene is TRBJ2-3, the V gene TRBV10-3, with D tentatively TRBD2 (6 bases). The CDR3 runs to 16 residues. V lost 0 bases, J lost 0 bases, and 10 bases lay in between. Germline V gene data show CDR1 as ENHRY and CDR2 as SYGVKD. The CDR3 DNA is TGTGCCATCAGTGAGTCCTTGGGGACTAGCACAGATACGCAGTATTTT. As protein: CAISESLGTSTDTQYF.